This note documents a single T cell receptor (beta chain) sequence. This entry is derived from a study of blood T cell repertoires in COVID-19. As for the study in general: Collection of acute and convalescent COVID-19 samples took place in the United States, Italy and Spain.

Participants, 18 to 89 years old, spanned 25 or so US areas. Participant-reported clinical history was the basis for cohort assignment. Clones were sequenced by immunoSEQ multiplex PCR, and TCRdb holds only the in-frame ones, with some missing. The table has about 250,000 clones, approximately 83% seen once. What was sequenced was PBMCs or T cells enriched from blood (not recorded which). This clonotype originated in a woman aged 40 to 49 who had been exposed to COVID-19.

The chain's CDR3 is CASSPGGSTGELFF. DNA of the CDR3: TGTGCCAGCAGCCCCGGGGGGAGCACCGGGGAGCTGTTTTTT. The genes are TRBV9 and TRBJ2-2, with 7 positions matching TRBD2. The trim removed 4 bases at V and 4 bases at J, leaving 4 bases unmatched. There are 14 residues in the CDR3. Germline CDR1 SGDLS, CDR2 YYNGEE.